This entry concerns a single TCR beta chain. These data originate in a study of regulatory T cells in long-lasting Graves disease. Documented time point: newly diagnosed GD, antithyroid drugs for less than 3 months. PBMC RNA was the source of the TCR library. Researchers made TCR beta libraries by using iRepertoire HTBI primers and running Arm-PCR on CDR3 regions. TCRdb re-derived calls from the multiplex PCR reads in MiXCR, one entry per CDR3 protein. The data show around 240,000 distinct CDR3 sequences, about 17% seen once. This CDR3 contains 14 residues. The V gene lost 2 bases and the J gene lost 0 bases, with 7 bases spanning the gap. The V gene's germline CDR1 is MRHNA and CDR2 SNTAGT. Another study also made use of these data, one on T cells in Graves' hyperthyroidism and ophthalmopathy.

The gene calls are TRBV6-4 and TRBJ1-1; D is uncertain. The material was peripheral blood mononuclear cells (PBMCs), obtained at new diagnosis, from a patient treated with antithyroid drugs. The TCR comes from a young woman with Graves disease. The CDR3 loop reads CASSDEVMNTEAFF. The CDR3 nucleotides are TGTGCCAGCAGTGACGAGGTCATGAACACTGAAGCTTTCTTT.